This T cell receptor beta chain appears in the sequencing data of a study of cytomegalovirus exposure and HLA in healthy donors. CDR3 length: 15 amino acids. The V end was cut by 4 bases, the J end by 2 bases, with 14 bases between. The germline CDR1 and CDR2 sequences are MNHEY and SMNVEV (reference sequence). This clone was seen a few times. The primer mix had 60 Vbeta and 13 Jbeta primers. The assay was immunoSEQ multiplex PCR, and TCRdb's table has in-frame clones only and misses some. Altogether 95,000 to 150,000 clones are present, less than 90% being singletons, with the ten largest covering 0.24%. These donors counted as nominally healthy when sampled, but unrecorded immune exposures were likely.

This sequence joins TRBV27 and TRBJ1-1; D might be TRBD1 (5 bases). The receptor was derived from a man over 45 in good health and CMV-seronegative. Source material: PBMCs. The CDR3 spells CASSSTLQGNTEAFF. In DNA, the CDR3 is TGTGCCAGCAGTTCGACGCTTCAGGGTAACACTGAAGCTTTCTTT.